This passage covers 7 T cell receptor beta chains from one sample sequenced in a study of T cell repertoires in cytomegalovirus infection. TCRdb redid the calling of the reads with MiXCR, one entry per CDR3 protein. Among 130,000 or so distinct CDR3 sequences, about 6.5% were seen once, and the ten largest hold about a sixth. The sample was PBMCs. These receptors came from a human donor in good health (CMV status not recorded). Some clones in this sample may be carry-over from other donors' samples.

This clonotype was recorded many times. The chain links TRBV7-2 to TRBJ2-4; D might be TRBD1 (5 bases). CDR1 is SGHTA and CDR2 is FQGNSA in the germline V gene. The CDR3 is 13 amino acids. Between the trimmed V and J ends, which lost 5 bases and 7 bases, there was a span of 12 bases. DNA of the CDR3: TGTGCCAGCAGCGTCGACAGAACCAACATTCAGTACTTC. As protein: CASSVDRTNIQYF. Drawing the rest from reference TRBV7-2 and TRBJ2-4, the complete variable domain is GAGVSQSPSNKVTEKGKDVELRCDPISGHTALYWYRQSLGQGLEFLIYFQGNSAPDKSGLPSDRFSAERTGGSVSTLTIQRTQQEDSAVYLCASSVDRTNIQYFGAGTRLSVL.

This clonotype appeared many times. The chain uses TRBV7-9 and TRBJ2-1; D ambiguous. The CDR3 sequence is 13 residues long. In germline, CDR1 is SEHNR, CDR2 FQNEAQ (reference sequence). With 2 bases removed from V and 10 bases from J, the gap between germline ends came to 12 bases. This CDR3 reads CASSLSVLTEQFF. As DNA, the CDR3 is TGTGCCAGCAGCTTATCCGTCCTCACAGAGCAGTTCTTC.

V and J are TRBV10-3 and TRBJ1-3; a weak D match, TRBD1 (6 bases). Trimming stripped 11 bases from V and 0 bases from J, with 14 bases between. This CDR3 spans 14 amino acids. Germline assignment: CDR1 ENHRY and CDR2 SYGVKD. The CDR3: CAARQENSGNTIYF. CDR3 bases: TGTGCCGCACGACAGGAAAACTCTGGAAACACCATATATTTT.

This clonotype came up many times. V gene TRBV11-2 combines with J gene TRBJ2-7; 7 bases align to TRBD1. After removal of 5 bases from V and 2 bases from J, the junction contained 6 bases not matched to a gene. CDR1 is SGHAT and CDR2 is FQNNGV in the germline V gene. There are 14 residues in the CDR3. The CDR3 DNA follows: TGTGCCAGCAGCCCTAACAGGGGTCCCTACGAGCAGTACTTC. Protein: CASSPNRGPYEQYF.

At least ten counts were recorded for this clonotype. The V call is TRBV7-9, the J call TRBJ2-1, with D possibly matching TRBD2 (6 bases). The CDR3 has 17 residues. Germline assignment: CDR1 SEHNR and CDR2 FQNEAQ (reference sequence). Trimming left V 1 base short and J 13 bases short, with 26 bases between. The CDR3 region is CASSLDPGGLPHFSQFF. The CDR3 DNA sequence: TGTGCCAGCAGCTTAGACCCAGGAGGGTTGCCGCATTTTTCCCAGTTCTTC.

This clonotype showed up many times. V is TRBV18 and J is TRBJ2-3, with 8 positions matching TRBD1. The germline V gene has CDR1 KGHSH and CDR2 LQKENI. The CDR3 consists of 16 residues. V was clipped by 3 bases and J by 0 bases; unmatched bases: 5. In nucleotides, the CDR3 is TGTGCCAGCTCACCTAATCACAGGGGGAGCACAGATACGCAGTATTTT. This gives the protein CASSPNHRGSTDTQYF.

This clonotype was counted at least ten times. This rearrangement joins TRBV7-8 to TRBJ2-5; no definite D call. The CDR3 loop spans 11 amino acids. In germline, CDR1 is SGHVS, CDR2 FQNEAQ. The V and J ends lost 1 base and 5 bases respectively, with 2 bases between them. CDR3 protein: CASSLDETQYF. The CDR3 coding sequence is TGTGCCAGCAGCTTAGACGAGACCCAGTACTTC.